This TCR beta chain comes out of a study of Graves' ophthalmopathy and Graves' hyperthyroidism. Findings and caveats of the study: Appearing in blood as well were most expanded thyroid clonotypes above 0.001 frequency.

A duration under 3 months, NOSPECS ≥4, CAS ≥3 and moderate-to-severe activity characterized the donors with ophthalmopathy. Clinical symptoms and serum thyroxine were used for diagnosis; TRAb, thyroid ultrasound and orbital computed tomography were also relied on. The PBMCs were taken from about 9.7 ml of fresh peripheral blood. This clonotype was recorded once. Its antigen is currently unknown. As the template, RNA transcripts were used to amplify TCR beta CDR3 regions. RT-PCR was first run with HTBI primers, then multiplex PCR in a second round. Using its own MiXCR run on the multiplex PCR reads, TCRdb lists one record per CDR3 protein. The sample records hundreds of thousands of distinct CDR3 sequences, around 50% being singletons. The V and J ends lost 10 bases and 6 bases respectively, with 21 bases between them. Germline V gene lookup returns CDR1 ENHRY and CDR2 SYGVKD. The CDR3 extends over 14 amino acids.

Input material: peripheral blood. The genes are TRBV10-3 and TRBJ1-2; TRBD1 is a possible D gene (5 bases). The receptor was isolated from an adult man with Graves' ophthalmopathy. The CDR3 sequence: CASSLRQTRDGYTF. DNA for the CDR3: TGTGCCAGCAGCCTAAGACAGACGAGGGATGGCTACACCTTC.